The 23 T cell receptor beta chains below were found in one sample sequenced in a study of blood T cell repertoires in COVID-19. Libraries were prepared by immunoSEQ multiplex PCR; TCRdb keeps only in-frame clonotypes and omits some of them. The data hold tens of thousands of clones, with 80% to 90% observed a single time. Sequenced input: peripheral blood. Receptors were obtained from a woman in her sixties or seventies with acute or convalescent COVID-19.

The chain uses TRBV25-1 and TRBJ2-5; 9 bases match TRBD2. V dropped 3 bases and J dropped 2; count of bases not matched to a gene: 1. The CDR3 spans 14 residues. Germline V CDR1 and CDR2: MGHDK, SYGVNS. CDR3 region: CASSDLAGQETQYF. The CDR3, as DNA: TGTGCCAGCAGTGATCTAGCGGGGCAAGAGACCCAGTACTTC.

This chain connects TRBV9 to TRBJ1-2, with no clear D. This CDR3 comprises 15 residues. Germline CDR1 SGDLS, CDR2 YYNGEE. Trimming pared 6 bases from V and 3 bases from J, leaving 18 bases between. CDR3 sequence (DNA): TGTGCCAGCACCCTTGGACTGGGTGACGACTATGGCTACACCTTC. Its protein is CASTLGLGDDYGYTF.

The J gene is TRBJ2-1, the V gene TRBV6-5; 8 nucleotides line up with TRBD2. CDR1 and CDR2 from the germline V gene are MNHEY and SVGAGI. Trimming cost V 8 bases and J 2 bases; bases outside gene matches: 5. CDR3 length: 14 amino acids. The CDR3 DNA reads TGTGCCAGCCAGAAGGGACTAGCCTACAATGAGCAGTTCTTC. Its translation is CASQKGLAYNEQFF.

This rearrangement joins TRBV11-3 to TRBJ2-1, with 8 positions matching TRBD2. The CDR3 runs 14 residues. With 5 bases clipped from V and 6 bases from J, the junction kept 6 bases outside the gene matches. The germline V gene encodes CDR1 SGHNT and CDR2 YENEEA. The CDR3 loop is CASSLPGLGNEQFF. In DNA, the CDR3 is TGTGCCAGCAGCCTCCCGGGACTAGGCAATGAGCAGTTCTTC. The entire variable domain, with the rest obtained from reference TRBV11-3 and TRBJ2-1, is as follows: EAGVVQSPRYKIIEKKQPVAFWCNPISGHNTLYWYLQNLGQGPELLIRYENEEAVDDSQLPKDRFSAERLKGVDSTLKIQPAELGDSAVYLCASSLPGLGNEQFFGPGTRLTVL.

V is TRBV6-1 and J is TRBJ2-1; 7 positions agree with TRBD1. The CDR3 covers 22 residues. Germline values: CDR1 MNHNS, CDR2 SASEGT. With V trimmed by 0 bases and J by 6 bases, 26 bases remained unmatched. CDR3 region: CASSEAGPRGRRGLFNSNEQFF. The CDR3 DNA reads TGTGCCAGCAGTGAAGCGGGCCCAAGGGGGCGCAGAGGTTTGTTTAATTCCAATGAGCAGTTCTTC.

The chain combines TRBV30 with TRBJ2-1, with TRBD2 identical over 12 bases. The CDR3 spans 15 residues. In germline, CDR1 is GTSNPN, CDR2 SVGIG (reference sequence). Unmatched junction bases numbered 7, after V lost 2 bases and J lost 8 bases. The DNA for the CDR3 is TGTGCCTGGAGTACCGGACTAGCGGGGTCGGATGAGCAGTTCTTC. Amino acid sequence: CAWSTGLAGSDEQFF.

This clone was seen just once. V is TRBV30 and J is TRBJ1-2; D is possibly TRBD1 (5 bases). Deletions cut 3 bases from V and 0 bases from J, with 5 bases between. Germline lookup yields CDR1 GTSNPN and CDR2 SVGIG (reference sequence). The CDR3 length is 12 residues. CDR3 loop: CAWRQANYGYTF. The CDR3 bases are TGTGCCTGGAGACAGGCTAACTATGGCTACACCTTC.

The chain links TRBV19 to TRBJ1-5; D unresolved. The CDR3 extends over 15 amino acids. The V gene's germline CDR1 is LNHDA and CDR2 SQIVND (reference sequence). V was clipped by 1 base and J by 1 base, with 8 bases between them. The CDR3 protein is CASSIGPGSNQPQHF. CDR3 coding DNA: TGTGCCAGTAGTATAGGTCCGGGGAGCAATCAGCCCCAGCATTTT. Variable domain in full (rest from reference TRBV19 and TRBJ1-5): DGGITQSPKYLFRKEGQNVTLSCEQNLNHDAMYWYRQDPGQGLRLIYYSQIVNDFQKGDIAEGYSVSREKKESFPLTVTSAQKNPTAFYLCASSIGPGSNQPQHFGDGTRLSIL.

This clone was seen more than once but under ten times. The CDR3 protein is CASSYSRVLYGYTF. CDR3 sequence (DNA): TGTGCCAGCAGTTACTCGAGAGTCCTCTATGGCTACACCTTC. The chain has TRBV6-5 and TRBJ1-2; D unclear. CDR3 length: 14 amino acids. The V gene's germline CDR1 is MNHEY and CDR2 SVGAGI. The ends were cut back, 0 bases at V and 4 bases at J, with 9 bases in the middle.

J is TRBJ2-3 and V is TRBV4-1, with D tentatively TRBD2 (6 bases). Trimming shortened V by 1 base and J by 0 bases, and 14 bases separated the two germline ends. Germline CDR1 reads MGHRA; CDR2 reads YSYEKL. CDR3 length: 17 residues. In nucleotides, the CDR3 is TGCGCCAGCAGCCAAGGTATTACTAGCTTAAGCACAGATACGCAGTATTTT. Its translation: CASSQGITSLSTDTQYF.

This clone was observed a single time. This chain uses TRBV2 with TRBJ1-3, with 7 bases that match TRBD1. Looked up from germline, CDR1 is SNHLY and CDR2 is FYNNEI. The CDR3 consists of 14 residues. The ends lost 4 bases at V and 3 bases at J; junction bases unmatched: 3. In DNA form, the CDR3 reads TGTGCCAGCAGTGTAGGGGGCGGTGGAAACACCATATATTTT. As protein: CASSVGGGGNTIYF.

This clone is medium-sized within its sample. V gene TRBV4-3 combines with J gene TRBJ1-3; TRBD1 might be the D (6 bases). Germline-derived CDR1 and CDR2 are LGHNA and YSLEER. The CDR3 sequence is 16 residues long. Trimming removed 4 bases at V and 4 bases at J, with 17 bases between. The CDR3 DNA is TGCGCCAGCAGCCCTCAAGCTAGGGGGGGAGGAAACACCATATATTTT. This encodes CASSPQARGGGNTIYF.

The genes are TRBV5-4 and TRBJ2-7; TRBD1 aligns across 7 bases. Trimming at V came to 4 bases and at J to 2 bases, leaving 6 bases not matched to a gene. The CDR3 is 14 residues long. Germline CDR1 reads SGHNT; CDR2 reads YYREEE (reference sequence). The CDR3 protein is CASSAGTVTYEQYV. The DNA for the CDR3 is TGTGCCAGCAGCGCCGGGACAGTAACCTACGAGCAGTACGTC.

This sequence joins TRBV6-1 and TRBJ2-5; D is possibly TRBD1 (6 bases). The CDR3 loop spans 15 amino acids. Germline lookup yields CDR1 MNHNS and CDR2 SASEGT. Trimming shortened V by 0 bases and J by 5 bases, and 13 bases separated the two germline ends. The DNA for the CDR3 is TGTGCCAGCAGTGAAGCGTTACAGGGATTGGAGACCCAGTACTTC. Translated, it gives CASSEALQGLETQYF.

This clone has a handful of counts. V is TRBV24-1 and J is TRBJ2-5, with D unresolved. Germline assignment: CDR1 KGHDR and CDR2 SFDVKD. V was trimmed by 3 bases and J by 5 bases, leaving 12 bases between them. The CDR3 contains 14 residues. The CDR3: CATSDQATLETQYF. The DNA of the CDR3 is TGTGCCACCAGTGATCAGGCTACCCTGGAGACCCAGTACTTC.

V usage is TRBV11-2 and J usage is TRBJ2-3; D gene unclear. The CDR3 totals 14 residues. V was pared by 7 bases and J by 0 bases, with 11 bases between. CDR1 and CDR2 (germline): SGHAT, FQNNGV. DNA for the CDR3: TGTGCCAGCACCCTTTACATGAGCACAGATACGCAGTATTTT. This codes for CASTLYMSTDTQYF.

DNA for the CDR3: TGTGCCAGCAGCGTAGTTCTCGGAGGGCATATTAATTCACCCCTCCACTTT. Amino acids: CASSVVLGGHINSPLHF. The chain has TRBV9 and TRBJ1-6; D not certain. The CDR3 has 17 amino acids. The germline V gene encodes CDR1 SGDLS and CDR2 YYNGEE. V lost 0 bases to trimming and J lost 6 bases, with 16 bases between them.

The chain couples TRBV29-1 to TRBJ2-3; 10 bases fit TRBD2. Germline V gene lookup returns CDR1 SQVTM and CDR2 ANQGSEA. The trim removed 5 bases at V and 0 bases at J, leaving 5 bases unmatched. The length of the CDR3 is 15 residues. This chain's CDR3 is CSVSLAGGSTDTQYF. The CDR3 DNA follows: TGCAGCGTTTCCTTAGCGGGGGGTAGCACAGATACGCAGTATTTT.

This rearrangement joins TRBV7-9 to TRBJ1-2, with unresolved D. CDR1 is SEHNR and CDR2 is FQNEAQ in the germline V gene (reference sequence). The CDR3 is 12 residues long. V was pared by 5 bases and J by 8 bases, with 12 bases between. For the CDR3, the DNA is TGTGCCAGCAGCCAAGAGGGTAGGGGCTACACCTTC. Translated, it gives CASSQEGRGYTF.

The chain combines TRBV5-1 with TRBJ1-3; D gene unclear. V shed 0 bases and J shed 0 bases, with 16 bases lying between them. Looked up from germline, CDR1 is SGHRS and CDR2 is YFSETQ. The CDR3 is 18 residues long. CDR3 in DNA: TGCGCCAGCAGCTTGGTAGGTTCCGTGGGAGACTCTGGAAACACCATATATTTT. Protein: CASSLVGSVGDSGNTIYF.

The table lists this clone with a few counts. The gene calls are TRBV5-1 and TRBJ2-3; no clear D gene. The CDR3 covers 14 residues. The germline CDR1 and CDR2 sequences are SGHRS and YFSETQ. Trimming left V 0 bases short and J 4 bases short, with 9 bases between. In DNA form, the CDR3 reads TGCGCCAGCAGCTTGGTTGCGTTCGCAGATACGCAGTATTTT. Residues: CASSLVAFADTQYF.

The chain combines TRBV7-9 with TRBJ2-2; TRBD1 agrees at 8 bases. CDR1 is SEHNR and CDR2 is FQNEAQ in the germline V gene (reference sequence). This CDR3 region has 15 residues. After removal of 3 bases from V and 6 bases from J, the junction contained 6 bases not matched to a gene. CDR3 residues: CASSLTGVRSGELFF. The CDR3 nucleotides are TGTGCCAGCAGCTTGACAGGGGTGAGATCCGGGGAGCTGTTTTTT.

This clone was detected a few times. This rearrangement joins TRBV14 to TRBJ1-6; maybe TRBD1 (6 bases). CDR1 SGHDN and CDR2 FVKESK come from the germline V gene. This CDR3 spans 13 amino acids. V lost 6 bases, J lost 10 bases, and 13 bases lay in between. The CDR3 coding sequence is TGTGCCAGCAGTCGGACAGACAGGTCACCCCTCCACTTT. Translated: CASSRTDRSPLHF.